This TCR beta chain was profiled in a study of shared clonotypes between healthy human individuals. On the study more broadly: Donors were a couple of women and a few men aged 18 to 49. General study results and limits: Researchers found naive subsets generally carried larger estimated richness than memory subsets.

Original methodology: Sequence data from immunoSEQ were junction-only and lacked quality scores; consequently, filtering differed. Only in-frame clones appear in the TCRdb table, and some are missing; sequencing was by immunoSEQ multiplex PCR. The V and J calls and clone size were taken over from that table, and D and trimming were inferred from the DNA. The data show around 610,000 clones, with about 96% seen just once and 0.11% held by the top ten. CD45RO-negative CD8 cells positively selected for CCR7 made up the naive population, which excluded terminally differentiated effector memory CD45RA+ cells. A word on this clone: Its antigen remains unidentified.

The clonotype comes from a woman aged 25 to 39 in good health. Sequencing was carried out using naive CD8+ T cells sorted from blood.

The CDR3 protein is CASSFPPRDSGDTQYF. Written as DNA, the CDR3 is TGTGCCAGCAGTTTTCCCCCCAGGGACAGTGGTGATACGCAGTATTTT. The J gene is TRBJ2-3, the V gene TRBV28, with 7 bases matching TRBD1. The length of the CDR3 is 16 residues. From germline, CDR1 is MDHEN and CDR2 SYDVKM. The V segment lost 3 bases and the J segment 6 bases; nucleotides outside the gene matches: 12.